This T cell receptor (beta chain) was identified during a study of T cell responses to AZD1222 COVID-19 vaccine. On the study more broadly: Second doses were pooled across both intervals (about 4 or about 12 weeks).

Germline values: CDR1 LNHDA, CDR2 SQIVND (reference sequence). V was cut by 1 base and J by 6 bases, with 16 bases left in between. The length of the CDR3 is 16 residues. TCRdb's table, derived via immunoSEQ multiplex PCR, lists solely in-frame clones and lacks some. The table shows about 100,000 clones, with roughly nine tenths occurring only once. The specimen was peripheral blood, collected on day 0 of AZD1222 vaccination. The sequence was obtained from an adult in good health. The chain recombines TRBV19 with TRBJ1-5; D is possibly TRBD1 (5 bases). The CDR3 DNA reads as TGTGCCAGTAGTATAGGCGACTTCCAGGGAAGTCAGCCCCAGCATTTT. This translates into CASSIGDFQGSQPQHF.